This T cell receptor (beta chain) derives from a study of blood T cell repertoires in COVID-19. Per the original data handling: Amplified reference gene primers provided the basis for estimating nucleated cell counts. Generated by immunoSEQ multiplex PCR, the TCRdb table keeps only in-frame clones and is missing some. The D gene and trimming were derived from the DNA, and the V and J assignments and clone size from that table. The sample lists some 86,000 clones, more than 75% occurring once. V lost 8 bases and J 0 bases, leaving 20 bases between the germline ends. Looked up from germline, CDR1 is MDHEN and CDR2 is SYDVKM. The CDR3 is made up of 17 amino acids.

Sequencing used peripheral blood. This TCR was recovered from a woman aged 70-85 years with acute or convalescent COVID-19. V and J are TRBV28 and TRBJ1-3; D unresolved. The CDR3 nucleotides are TGTGCCAGCCGGGGAAACCCCTTCCTGGGCTCTGGAAACACCATATATTTT. This encodes CASRGNPFLGSGNTIYF.